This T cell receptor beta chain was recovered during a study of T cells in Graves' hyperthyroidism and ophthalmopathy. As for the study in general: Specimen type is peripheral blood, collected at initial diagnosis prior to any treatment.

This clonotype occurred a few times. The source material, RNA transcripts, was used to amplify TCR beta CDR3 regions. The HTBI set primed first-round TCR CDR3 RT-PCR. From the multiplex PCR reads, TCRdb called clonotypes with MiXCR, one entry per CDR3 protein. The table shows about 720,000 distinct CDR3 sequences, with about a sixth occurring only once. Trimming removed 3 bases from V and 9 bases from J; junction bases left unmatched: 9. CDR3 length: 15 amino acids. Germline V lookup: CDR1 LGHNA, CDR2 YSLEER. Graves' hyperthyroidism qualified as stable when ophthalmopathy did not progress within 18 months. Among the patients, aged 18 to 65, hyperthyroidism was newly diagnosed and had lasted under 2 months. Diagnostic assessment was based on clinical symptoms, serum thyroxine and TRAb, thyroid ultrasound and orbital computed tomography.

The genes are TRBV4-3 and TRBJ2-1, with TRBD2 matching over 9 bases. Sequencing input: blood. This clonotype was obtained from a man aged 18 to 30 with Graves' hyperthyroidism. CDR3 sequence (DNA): TGCGCCAGCAGCCAGAATAGCGGGAGCCGGGCTGAGCAGTTCTTC. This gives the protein CASSQNSGSRAEQFF.